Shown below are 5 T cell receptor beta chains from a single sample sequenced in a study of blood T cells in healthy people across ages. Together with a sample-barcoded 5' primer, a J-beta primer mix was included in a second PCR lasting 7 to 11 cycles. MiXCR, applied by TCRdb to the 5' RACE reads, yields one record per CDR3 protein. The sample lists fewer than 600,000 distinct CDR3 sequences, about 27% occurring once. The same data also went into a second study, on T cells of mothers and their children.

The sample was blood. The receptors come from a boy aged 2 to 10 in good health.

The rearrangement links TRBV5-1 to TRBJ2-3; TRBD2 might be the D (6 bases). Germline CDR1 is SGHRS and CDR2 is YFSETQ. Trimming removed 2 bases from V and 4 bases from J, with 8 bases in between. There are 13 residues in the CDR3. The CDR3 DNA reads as TGCGCCAGCAGCTTCGGGGGTGCAGATACGCAGTATTTT. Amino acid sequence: CASSFGGADTQYF. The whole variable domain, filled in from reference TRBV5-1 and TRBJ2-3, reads KAGVTQTPRYLIKTRGQQVTLSCSPISGHRSVSWYQQTPGQGLQFLFEYFSETQRNKGNFPGRFSGRQFSNSRSEMNVSTLELGDSALYLCASSFGGADTQYFGPGTRLTVL.

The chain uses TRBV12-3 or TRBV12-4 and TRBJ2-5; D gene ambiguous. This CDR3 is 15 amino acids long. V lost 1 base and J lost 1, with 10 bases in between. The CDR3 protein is CASSLGVVFQETQYF. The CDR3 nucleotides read TGTGCCAGCAGTTTAGGGGTGGTGTTCCAAGAGACCCAGTACTTC.

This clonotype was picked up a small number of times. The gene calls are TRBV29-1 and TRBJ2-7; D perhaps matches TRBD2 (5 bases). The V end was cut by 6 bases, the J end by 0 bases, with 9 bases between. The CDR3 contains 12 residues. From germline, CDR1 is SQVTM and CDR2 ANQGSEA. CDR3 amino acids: CSVRAGSYEQYF. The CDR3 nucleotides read TGCAGCGTGAGGGCAGGCTCCTACGAGCAGTACTTC.

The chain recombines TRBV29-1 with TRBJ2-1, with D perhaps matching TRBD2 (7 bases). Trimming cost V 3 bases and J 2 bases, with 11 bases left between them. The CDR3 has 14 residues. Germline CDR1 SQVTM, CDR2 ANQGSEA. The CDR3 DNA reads TGCAGCGTTGAGAGGGGGAGGGCCTACAATGAGCAGTTCTTC. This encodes CSVERGRAYNEQFF.

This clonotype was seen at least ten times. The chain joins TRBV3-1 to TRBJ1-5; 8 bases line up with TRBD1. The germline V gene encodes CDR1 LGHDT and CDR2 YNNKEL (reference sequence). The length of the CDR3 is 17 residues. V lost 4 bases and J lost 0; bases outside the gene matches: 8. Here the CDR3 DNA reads TGTGCCAGCAGCCCGGGACAGGCACTCTATAGCAATCAGCCCCAGCATTTT. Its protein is CASSPGQALYSNQPQHF.